Sequencing of this TCR beta chain was carried out in a study of cytomegalovirus exposure and HLA in healthy donors. Study as a whole: The Caucasian-associated ancestry cluster held roughly 84% of 398 genotyped donors. Study-wide results and caveats: Later on, a genetic analysis was performed. It linked a missense variant in DCLRE1C with V- and J-gene trimming of TCR beta. What TCR beta sequences reportedly achieved was accurate prediction of HLA-A and HLA-B alleles in most subjects.

With respect to this clone: What it binds is unknown.

In the PCR, 60 Vbeta and 13 Jbeta primers were used. Measured with immunoSEQ multiplex PCR; TCRdb has only the in-frame clones, and not every one. The repertoire holds about 160,000 clones, with 60% to 80% as singletons. Sequencing was performed on PBMCs. This sequence was found in a woman between 45 and 60 years old in good health and CMV-seropositive.

The CDR3 here is CASSFGSGNTIYF. CDR3 nucleotides: TGTGCCAGCAGTTTCGGCTCTGGAAACACCATATATTTT. V and J are TRBV28 and TRBJ1-3; D is undetermined. This CDR3 comprises 13 residues. Germline V gene sequence: CDR1 MDHEN, CDR2 SYDVKM. Trimming left V 3 bases short and J 0 bases short, with 3 bases between. The full variable domain, its missing parts supplied by reference TRBV28 and TRBJ1-3, is DVKVTQSSRYLVKRTGEKVFLECVQDMDHENMFWYRQDPGLGLRLIYFSYDVKMKEKGDIPEGYSVSREKKERFSLILESASTNQTSMYLCASSFGSGNTIYFGEGSWLTVV.